This T cell receptor (beta chain) stems from a study of blood T cell repertoires in COVID-19. Study context: COVID-19 samples collected from the United States, Italy and Spain covered acute and convalescent phases.

The trim removed 5 bases at V and 2 bases at J, leaving 7 bases unmatched. Germline V gives CDR1 SGHRS, CDR2 YFSETQ. This CDR3 contains 15 residues. Libraries were prepared by immunoSEQ multiplex PCR; TCRdb keeps only in-frame clonotypes and omits some of them. The repertoire includes over 250,000 clones, 80% to 90% of them detected once, and over 2% sits in the top ten. What was sequenced was PBMCs or T cells enriched from blood (not recorded which). This receptor was identified in a woman aged 18 to 35 who had recovered from COVID-19. The chain combines TRBV5-1 with TRBJ2-7; 10 bases are a match to TRBD1. The CDR3 DNA is TGCGCCAGCAGTGAGCCGGGACAGGGGACCTACGAGCAGTACTTC. This translates into CASSEPGQGTYEQYF.